This entry describes one T cell receptor (beta chain). Antigen unknown. These data originate in a study of cytomegalovirus exposure and HLA in healthy donors. Study-wide results and caveats: Reportedly, cytomegalovirus status was diagnosed with high sensitivity and specificity. Cytomegalovirus association was listed for 164 TCR beta chains.

The CDR3 runs to 13 residues. CDR1 SGHDN and CDR2 FVKESK come from the germline V gene. Trimming stripped 6 bases from V and 0 bases from J, with 8 bases between. Clones were read by immunoSEQ multiplex PCR, and TCRdb kept only the in-frame ones, dropping some. Found here are 130,000 or so clones, 89% of them singletons; the top ten hold roughly 1.2%. The V call is TRBV14, the J call TRBJ1-1; D unresolved. Input material: PBMCs. This TCR was sampled from a woman aged 18-30 years in good health and CMV-seronegative. CDR3 bases: TGTGCCAGCAGTCTAGCCATGAACACTGAAGCTTTCTTT. This translates into CASSLAMNTEAFF.